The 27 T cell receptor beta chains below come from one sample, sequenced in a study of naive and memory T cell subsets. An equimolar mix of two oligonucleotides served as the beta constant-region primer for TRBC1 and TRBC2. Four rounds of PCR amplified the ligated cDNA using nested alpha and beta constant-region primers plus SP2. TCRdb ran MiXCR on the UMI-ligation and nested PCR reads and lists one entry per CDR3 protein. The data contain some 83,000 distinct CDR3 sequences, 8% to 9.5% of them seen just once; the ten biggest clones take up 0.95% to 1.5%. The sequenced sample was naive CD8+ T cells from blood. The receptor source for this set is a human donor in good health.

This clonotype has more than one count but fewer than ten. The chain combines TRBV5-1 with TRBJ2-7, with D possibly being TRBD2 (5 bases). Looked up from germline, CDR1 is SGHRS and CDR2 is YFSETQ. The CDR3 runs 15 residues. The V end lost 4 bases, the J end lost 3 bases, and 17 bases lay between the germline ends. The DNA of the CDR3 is TGCGCCAGCAGCATGGACTTGCTTGGACTCTACGAGCAGTACTTC. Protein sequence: CASSMDLLGLYEQYF.

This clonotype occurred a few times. CDR3 sequence reads: CSVFLAGGPNEQFF. The CDR3 bases are TGCAGCGTTTTTCTAGCGGGAGGGCCCAATGAGCAGTTCTTC. The J gene is TRBJ2-1, the V gene TRBV29-1, with 12 nucleotides matching TRBD2. Per the germline V gene, CDR1 is SQVTM and CDR2 is ANQGSEA. V lost 5 bases to trimming and J lost 6 bases; unmatched junction nucleotides: 5. The CDR3 spans 14 residues.

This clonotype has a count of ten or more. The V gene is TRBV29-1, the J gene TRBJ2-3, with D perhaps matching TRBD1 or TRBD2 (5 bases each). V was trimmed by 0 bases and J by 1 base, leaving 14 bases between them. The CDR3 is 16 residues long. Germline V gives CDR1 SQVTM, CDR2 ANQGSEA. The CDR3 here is CSVEDLRGPRTDTQYF. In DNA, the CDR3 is TGCAGCGTTGAAGATTTACGGGGACCCCGCACAGATACGCAGTATTTT.

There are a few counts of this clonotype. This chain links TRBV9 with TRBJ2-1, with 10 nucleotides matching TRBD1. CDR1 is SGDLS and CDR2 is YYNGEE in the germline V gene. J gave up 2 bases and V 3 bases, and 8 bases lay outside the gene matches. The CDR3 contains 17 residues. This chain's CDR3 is CASSGRGGTGAYNEQFF. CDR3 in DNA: TGTGCCAGCAGCGGAAGAGGTGGGACAGGGGCCTACAATGAGCAGTTCTTC. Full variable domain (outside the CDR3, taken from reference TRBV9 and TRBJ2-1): DSGVTQTPKHLITATGQRVTLRCSPRSGDLSVYWYQQSLDQGLQFLIQYYNGEERAKGNILERFSAQQFPDLHSELNLSSLELGDSALYFCASSGRGGTGAYNEQFFGPGTRLTVL.

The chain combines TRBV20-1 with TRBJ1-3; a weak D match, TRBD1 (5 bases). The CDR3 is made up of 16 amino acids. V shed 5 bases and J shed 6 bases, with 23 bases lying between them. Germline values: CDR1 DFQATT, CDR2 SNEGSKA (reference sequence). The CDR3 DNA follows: TGCAGTGCTCGTCGAACCGGGACGGCCTTTGAAAACACCATATATTTT. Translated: CSARRTGTAFENTIYF.

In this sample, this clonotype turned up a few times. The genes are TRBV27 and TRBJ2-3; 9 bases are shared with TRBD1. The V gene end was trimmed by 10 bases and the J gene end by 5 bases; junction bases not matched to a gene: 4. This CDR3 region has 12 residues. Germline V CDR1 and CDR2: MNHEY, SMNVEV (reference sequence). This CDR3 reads CATMDRGDTQYF. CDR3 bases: TGTGCCACCATGGACAGGGGAGATACGCAGTATTTT.

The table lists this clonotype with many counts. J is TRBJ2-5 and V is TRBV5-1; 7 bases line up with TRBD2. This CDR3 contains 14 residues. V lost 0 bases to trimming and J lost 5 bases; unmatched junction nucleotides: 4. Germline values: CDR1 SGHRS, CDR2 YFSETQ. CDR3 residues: CASSLALASETQYF. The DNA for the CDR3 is TGCGCCAGCAGCTTGGCACTAGCGTCCGAGACCCAGTACTTC.

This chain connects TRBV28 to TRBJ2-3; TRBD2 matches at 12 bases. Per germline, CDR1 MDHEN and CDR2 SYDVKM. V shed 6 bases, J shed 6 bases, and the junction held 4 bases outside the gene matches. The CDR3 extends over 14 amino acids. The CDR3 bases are TGTGCCAGCAGCCGACTAGCGGGAGATGATACGCAGTATTTT. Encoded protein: CASSRLAGDDTQYF.

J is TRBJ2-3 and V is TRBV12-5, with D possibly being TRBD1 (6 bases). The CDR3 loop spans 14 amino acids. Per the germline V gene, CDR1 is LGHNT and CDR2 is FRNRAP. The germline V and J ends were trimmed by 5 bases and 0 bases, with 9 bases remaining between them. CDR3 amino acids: CASGPGDSTDTQYF. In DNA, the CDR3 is TGTGCTAGTGGTCCAGGGGACAGCACAGATACGCAGTATTTT.

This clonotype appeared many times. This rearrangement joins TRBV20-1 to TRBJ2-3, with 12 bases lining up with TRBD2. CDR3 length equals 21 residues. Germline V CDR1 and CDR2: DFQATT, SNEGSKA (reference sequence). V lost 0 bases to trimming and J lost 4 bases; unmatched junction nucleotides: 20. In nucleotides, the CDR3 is TGCAGTGCTAGAGATGACCGGGACCGGCGACTAGCGGGAGTTGTGGCAGATACGCAGTATTTT. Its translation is CSARDDRDRRLAGVVADTQYF.

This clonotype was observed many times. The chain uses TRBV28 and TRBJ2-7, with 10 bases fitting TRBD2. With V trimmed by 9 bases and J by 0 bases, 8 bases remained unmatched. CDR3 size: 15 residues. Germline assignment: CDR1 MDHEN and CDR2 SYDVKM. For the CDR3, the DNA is TGTGCCAGTCGCCAACTAGCGGGGCCCTCCTACGAGCAGTACTTC. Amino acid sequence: CASRQLAGPSYEQYF. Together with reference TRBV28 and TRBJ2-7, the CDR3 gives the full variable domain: DVKVTQSSRYLVKRTGEKVFLECVQDMDHENMFWYRQDPGLGLRLIYFSYDVKMKEKGDIPEGYSVSREKKERFSLILESASTNQTSMYLCASRQLAGPSYEQYFGPGTRLTVT.

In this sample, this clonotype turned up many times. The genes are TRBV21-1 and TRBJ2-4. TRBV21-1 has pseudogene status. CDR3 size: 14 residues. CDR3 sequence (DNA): TGTGCCAGCAGCAAAGAAAGTGTTAGGGACATTCAGTACTTC. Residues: CASSKESVRDIQYF.

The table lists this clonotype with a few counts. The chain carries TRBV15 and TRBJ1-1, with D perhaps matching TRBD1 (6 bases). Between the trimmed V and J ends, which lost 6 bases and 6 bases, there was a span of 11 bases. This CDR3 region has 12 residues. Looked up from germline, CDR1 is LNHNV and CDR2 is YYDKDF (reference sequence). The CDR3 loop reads CATRSEGAEAFF. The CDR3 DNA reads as TGTGCCACCAGATCAGAGGGGGCTGAAGCTTTCTTT. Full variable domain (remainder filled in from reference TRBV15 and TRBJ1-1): DAMVIQNPRYQVTQFGKPVTLSCSQTLNHNVMYWYQQKSSQAPKLLFHYYDKDFNNEADTPDNFQSRRPNTSFCFLDIRSPGLGDTAMYLCATRSEGAEAFFGQGTRLTVV.

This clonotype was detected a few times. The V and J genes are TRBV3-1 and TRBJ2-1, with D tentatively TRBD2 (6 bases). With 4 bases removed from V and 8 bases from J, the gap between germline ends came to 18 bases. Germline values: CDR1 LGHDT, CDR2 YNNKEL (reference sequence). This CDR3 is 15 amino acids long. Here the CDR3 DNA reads TGTGCCAGCAGCCTACAACTAGCCGGAGGGGATGAGCAGTTCTTC. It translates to CASSLQLAGGDEQFF.

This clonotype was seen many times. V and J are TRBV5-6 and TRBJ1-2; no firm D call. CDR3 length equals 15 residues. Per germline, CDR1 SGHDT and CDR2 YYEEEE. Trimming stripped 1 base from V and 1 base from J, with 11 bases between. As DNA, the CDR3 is TGTGCCAGCAGCTTGTCCGGACGGAATAACTATGGCTACACCTTC. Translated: CASSLSGRNNYGYTF. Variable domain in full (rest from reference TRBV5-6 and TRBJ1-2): DAGVTQSPTHLIKTRGQQVTLRCSPKSGHDTVSWYQQALGQGPQFIFQYYEEEERQRGNFPDRFSGHQFPNYSSELNVNALLLGDSALYLCASSLSGRNNYGYTFGSGTRLTVV.

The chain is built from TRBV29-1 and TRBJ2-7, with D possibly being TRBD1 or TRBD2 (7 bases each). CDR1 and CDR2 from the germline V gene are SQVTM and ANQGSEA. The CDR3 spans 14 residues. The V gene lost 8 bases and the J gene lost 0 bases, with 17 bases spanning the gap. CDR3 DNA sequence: TGCAGCATTCAAGGGGGCGGGAGCTCCTACGAGCAGTACTTC. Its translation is CSIQGGGSSYEQYF.

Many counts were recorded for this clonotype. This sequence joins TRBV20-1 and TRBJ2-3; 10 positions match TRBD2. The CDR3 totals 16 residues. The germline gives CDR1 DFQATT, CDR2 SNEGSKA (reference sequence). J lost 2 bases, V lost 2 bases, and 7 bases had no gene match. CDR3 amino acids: CSARPGSGRATDTQYF. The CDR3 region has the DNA TGCAGTGCTAGACCGGGGAGCGGGAGGGCCACAGATACGCAGTATTTT.

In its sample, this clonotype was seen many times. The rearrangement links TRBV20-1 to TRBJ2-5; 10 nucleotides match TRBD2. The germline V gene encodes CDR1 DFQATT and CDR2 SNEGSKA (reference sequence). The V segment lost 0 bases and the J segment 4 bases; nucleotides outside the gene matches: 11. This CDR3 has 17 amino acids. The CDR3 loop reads CSARDALRLAGGETQYF. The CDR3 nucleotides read TGCAGTGCTAGAGACGCCCTCCGACTAGCGGGTGGAGAGACCCAGTACTTC.

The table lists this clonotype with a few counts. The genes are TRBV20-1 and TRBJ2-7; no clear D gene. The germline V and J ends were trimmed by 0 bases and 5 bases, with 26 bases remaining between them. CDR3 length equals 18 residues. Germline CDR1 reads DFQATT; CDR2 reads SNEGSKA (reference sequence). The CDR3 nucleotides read TGCAGTGCTAGAGATCGGTCTCTGCCTGGCGGCTTCGTCCACGAGCAGTACTTC. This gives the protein CSARDRSLPGGFVHEQYF.

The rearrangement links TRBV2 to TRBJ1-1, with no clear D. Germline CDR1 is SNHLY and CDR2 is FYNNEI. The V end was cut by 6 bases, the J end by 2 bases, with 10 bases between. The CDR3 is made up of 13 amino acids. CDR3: CASRTPSNTEAFF. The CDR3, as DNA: TGTGCCAGCAGAACCCCCTCTAACACTGAAGCTTTCTTT.

CDR3 nucleotides: TGTGCCAGCAGCCAAGATTTCGGCCCGACCGGGGAGCTGTTTTTT. This sequence encodes CASSQDFGPTGELFF. The J gene is TRBJ2-2, the V gene TRBV14; D not certain. The CDR3 consists of 15 residues. In germline, CDR1 is SGHDN, CDR2 FVKESK. V lost 0 bases to trimming and J lost 5 bases, with 10 bases between them.

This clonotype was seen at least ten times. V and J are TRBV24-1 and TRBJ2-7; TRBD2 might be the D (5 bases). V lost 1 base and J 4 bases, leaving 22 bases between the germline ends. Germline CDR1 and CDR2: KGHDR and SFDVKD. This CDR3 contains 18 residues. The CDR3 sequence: CATSDFGDPGNTPYEQYF. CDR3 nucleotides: TGTGCCACCAGTGATTTCGGTGATCCCGGGAACACACCTTACGAGCAGTACTTC.

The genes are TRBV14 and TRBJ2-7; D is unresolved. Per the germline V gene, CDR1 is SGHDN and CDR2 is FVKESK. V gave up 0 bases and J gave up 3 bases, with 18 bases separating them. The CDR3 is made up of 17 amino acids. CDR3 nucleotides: TGTGCCAGCAGCCAAGATGATAGGTATCACGGGTTCTACGAGCAGTACTTC. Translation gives CASSQDDRYHGFYEQYF. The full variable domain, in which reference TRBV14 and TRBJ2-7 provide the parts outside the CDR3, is EAGVTQFPSHSVIEKGQTVTLRCDPISGHDNLYWYRRVMGKEIKFLLHFVKESKQDESGMPNNRFLAERTGGTYSTLKVQPAELEDSGVYFCASSQDDRYHGFYEQYFGPGTRLTVT.

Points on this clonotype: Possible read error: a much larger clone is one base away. CDR3 DNA: TGCAGCGTTTTCGACAGGGGGGCGAACACTGAAGCTTTCTTT. Residues: CSVFDRGANTEAFF. The chain is built from TRBV29-1 and TRBJ1-1, with 9 bases matching TRBD1. The V gene's germline CDR1 is SQVTM and CDR2 ANQGSEA. The CDR3 spans 14 residues. V was clipped by 5 bases and J by 1 base; unmatched bases: 5.

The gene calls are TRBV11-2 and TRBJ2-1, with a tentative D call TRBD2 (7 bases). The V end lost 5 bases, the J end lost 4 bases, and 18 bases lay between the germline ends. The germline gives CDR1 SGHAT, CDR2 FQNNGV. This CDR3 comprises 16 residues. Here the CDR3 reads CASSLQGLPQYNEQFF. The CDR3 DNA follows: TGTGCCAGCAGCCTACAGGGACTACCCCAATACAATGAGCAGTTCTTC.

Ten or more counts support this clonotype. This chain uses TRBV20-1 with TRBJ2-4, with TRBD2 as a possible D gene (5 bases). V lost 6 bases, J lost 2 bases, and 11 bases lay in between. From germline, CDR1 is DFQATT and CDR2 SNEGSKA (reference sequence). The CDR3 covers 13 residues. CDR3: CSAKRPTKNIQYF. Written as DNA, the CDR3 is TGCAGTGCAAAGCGGCCAACCAAAAACATTCAGTACTTC.

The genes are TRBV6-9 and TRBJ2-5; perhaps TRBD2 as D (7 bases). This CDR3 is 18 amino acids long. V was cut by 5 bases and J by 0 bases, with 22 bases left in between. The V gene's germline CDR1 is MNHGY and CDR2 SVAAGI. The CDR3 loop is CASSPRGGDTLYQETQYF. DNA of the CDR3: TGTGCCAGCAGTCCCCGGGGAGGGGACACTTTGTACCAAGAGACCCAGTACTTC.